This passage covers 23 T cell receptor beta chains from one sample sequenced in a study of long-term antiretroviral therapy in people with HIV. They ran version v3.0 of the immunoSEQ assay at survey level. The repertoire was sequenced with immunoSEQ multiplex PCR; TCRdb's copy has only in-frame clones and lacks some. The sample holds approximately 20,000 clones; 70% to 80% are singletons and the top ten take around 7%. The sample in question was unsorted PBMCs, obtained 2.2 years after starting antiretroviral therapy. These receptors all come from a man aged 50 or older with HIV.

A few counts support this clone. The V call is TRBV9, the J call TRBJ2-1; D is possibly TRBD2 (6 bases). Per germline, CDR1 SGDLS and CDR2 YYNGEE. V lost 4 bases and J 2 bases, leaving 16 bases between the germline ends. The CDR3 contains 16 residues. CDR3 sequence reads: CASSTRGGRTYNEQFF. CDR3 coding DNA: TGTGCCAGCAGCACCCGAGGAGGGAGAACCTACAATGAGCAGTTCTTC.

The rearrangement links TRBV11-2 to TRBJ1-2; a weak D match, TRBD1 (6 bases). There are 14 residues in the CDR3. From germline, CDR1 is SGHAT and CDR2 FQNNGV. V shed 0 bases and J shed 6 bases, with 11 bases lying between them. CDR3 residues: CASSLERGSHGYTF. As DNA, the CDR3 is TGTGCCAGCAGCTTAGAAAGGGGGTCACATGGCTACACCTTC.

The rearrangement joins TRBV19 to TRBJ2-1; D is uncertain. The germline V gene encodes CDR1 LNHDA and CDR2 SQIVND (reference sequence). CDR3 size: 11 residues. Trimming took off 5 bases at V and 10 bases at J, with 9 bases between the two ends. DNA for the CDR3: TGTGCCAGTAGTTCTTCTTGGGAGCAGTTCTTC. This encodes CASSSSWEQFF.

This chain joins TRBV9 and TRBJ2-4; no clear D gene. Germline V gives CDR1 SGDLS, CDR2 YYNGEE. CDR3 length: 16 amino acids. Trimming stripped 2 bases from V and 1 base from J, with 13 bases between. The CDR3 nucleotides are TGTGCCAGCAGCGTCCACGACGGTGGGGCCAAAAACATTCAGTACTTC. This encodes CASSVHDGGAKNIQYF.

This clone showed up just once. The chain combines TRBV5-1 with TRBJ2-1; TRBD1 might be the D (5 bases). The germline V and J ends were trimmed by 0 bases and 4 bases, with 8 bases remaining between them. This CDR3 has 14 amino acids. Germline V gene data show CDR1 as SGHRS and CDR2 as YFSETQ. Here the CDR3 DNA reads TGCGCCAGCAGCTTGGGGGGCGGTTACAATGAGCAGTTCTTC. Its protein is CASSLGGGYNEQFF.

This rearrangement joins TRBV21-1 to TRBJ2-5; the table names TRBD2, a call not compared with the DNA. TRBV21-1 is deemed a pseudogene. This CDR3 is 15 amino acids long. The CDR3 region has the DNA TGTGCCAGCAGCAGCCGACTAGCCCGGCTCGAGACCCAGTACTTC. Its translation is CASSSRLARLETQYF.

The chain employs TRBV5-1 and TRBJ2-7; D might be TRBD1 (5 bases). Trimming cost V 3 bases and J 3 bases, with 7 bases left between them. This CDR3 comprises 12 residues. Germline V gene sequence: CDR1 SGHRS, CDR2 YFSETQ. CDR3 protein: CASSSTVYEQYF. DNA of the CDR3: TGCGCCAGCAGCTCGACAGTCTACGAGCAGTACTTC.

This clone has just a few counts. The chain employs TRBV7-6 and TRBJ1-2, with a possible D match to TRBD1 (6 bases). The CDR3 loop spans 14 amino acids. Per germline, CDR1 SGHVS and CDR2 FNYEAQ. V dropped 5 bases and J dropped 6 bases, with 16 bases sitting between them. CDR3 in amino acids: CASSRTEGRNGYTF. The CDR3 bases are TGTGCCAGCAGCCGGACAGAAGGGAGGAATGGCTACACCTTC. Full variable domain (outside the CDR3, taken from reference TRBV7-6 and TRBJ1-2): GAGVSQSPRYKVTKRGQDVALRCDPISGHVSLYWYRQALGQGPEFLTYFNYEAQQDKSGLPNDRFSAERPEGSISTLTIQRTEQRDSAMYRCASSRTEGRNGYTFGSGTRLTVV.

The chain carries TRBV15 and TRBJ1-4, with 12 bases fitting TRBD1. The CDR3 has 16 residues. CDR1 is LNHNV, CDR2 YYDKDF, per germline (reference sequence). The junction had 10 bases not matched to a gene; V was cut back by 5 bases and J by 9 bases. CDR3 bases: TGTGCCACCAGCCCAAGAGGGACAGGGGGCAATCAAAAACTGTTTTTT. Protein: CATSPRGTGGNQKLFF.

The J gene is TRBJ1-5, the V gene TRBV2, with D maybe TRBD1 (6 bases). Looked up from germline, CDR1 is SNHLY and CDR2 is FYNNEI. The CDR3 has 13 amino acids. The V gene lost 6 bases and the J gene lost 4 bases, with 10 bases spanning the gap. DNA of the CDR3: TGTGCCAGCAGCCCCCAGGGGAATCAGCCCCAGCATTTT. Its translation: CASSPQGNQPQHF. Combining the CDR3 with reference TRBV2 and TRBJ1-5 gives the whole variable domain EPEVTQTPSHQVTQMGQEVILRCVPISNHLYFYWYRQILGQKVEFLVSFYNNEISEKSEIFDDQFSVERPDGSNFTLKIRSTKLEDSAMYFCASSPQGNQPQHFGDGTRLSIL.

This clone was recorded a few times. The rearrangement uses TRBV4-3 and TRBJ1-2; D remains unclear. This CDR3 is built from 13 residues. Trimming stripped 0 bases from V and 6 bases from J, with 8 bases between. Germline V gene sequence: CDR1 LGHNA, CDR2 YSLEER. CDR3 residues: CASSQDLGHGYTF. The CDR3 bases are TGCGCCAGCAGCCAAGATTTAGGGCATGGCTACACCTTC.

This sequence joins TRBV5-4 and TRBJ2-1; 11 bases map to TRBD2. V lost 4 bases and J lost 8; bases outside the gene matches: 11. Per the germline V gene, CDR1 is SGHNT and CDR2 is YYREEE (reference sequence). This CDR3 has 16 residues. CDR3 protein: CASSALAGGPEYEQFF. The DNA for the CDR3 is TGTGCCAGCAGCGCTTTAGCGGGGGGGCCGGAATATGAGCAGTTCTTC.

CDR3 loop: CASSLEAGEKLFF. The CDR3 DNA reads as TGTGCCAGCAGTCTCGAGGCGGGTGAAAAACTGTTTTTT. This sequence joins TRBV27 and TRBJ1-4; D uncertain. The V gene's germline CDR1 is MNHEY and CDR2 SMNVEV (reference sequence). Trimming stripped 5 bases from V and 7 bases from J, with 11 bases between. The CDR3 extends over 13 amino acids.

The chain joins TRBV6-5 to TRBJ1-1, with D perhaps matching TRBD1 (6 bases). V was clipped by 4 bases and J by 1 base, with 10 bases between them. This CDR3 comprises 14 residues. Germline CDR1 is MNHEY and CDR2 is SVGAGI. The CDR3 here is CASSSGTTNTEAFF. The CDR3, as DNA: TGTGCCAGCAGTTCCGGGACAACGAACACTGAAGCTTTCTTT.

In DNA form, the CDR3 reads TGTGCCAGTAGTATAGGGGGGCTCGGTGAAGCTTTCTTT. This translates into CASSIGGLGEAFF. The V gene is TRBV19, the J gene TRBJ1-1, with a tentative D call TRBD1 (6 bases). Per germline, CDR1 LNHDA and CDR2 SQIVND (reference sequence). The CDR3 is made up of 13 amino acids. V was cut by 1 base and J by 7 bases, with 10 bases left in between.

This clone was observed once. The chain couples TRBV6-5 to TRBJ1-2, with D unclear. V was clipped by 2 bases and J by 8 bases, with 12 bases between them. The CDR3 contains 13 residues. Per the germline V gene, CDR1 is MNHEY and CDR2 is SVGAGI. The DNA for the CDR3 is TGTGCCAGCAGTTACGGAAGCTGGAACGGCTACACCTTC. This codes for CASSYGSWNGYTF.

CDR3: CASSEYRSNYGYTF. The DNA for the CDR3 is TGTGCCAGCAGTGAATATCGCAGCAACTATGGCTACACCTTC. The chain uses TRBV25-1 and TRBJ1-2; the D is unclear. V dropped 0 bases and J dropped 2 bases, with 7 bases sitting between them. The CDR3 contains 14 residues. Germline values: CDR1 MGHDK, CDR2 SYGVNS.

The J gene is TRBJ2-7, the V gene TRBV6-1, with D possibly TRBD1 on 5 matching bases. V dropped 1 base and J dropped 3 bases, with 10 bases sitting between them. The CDR3 loop spans 14 amino acids. Per germline, CDR1 MNHNS and CDR2 SASEGT. The CDR3 nucleotides read TGTGCCAGCAGTGAAGGCGCAGGGAACTACGAGCAGTACTTC. Translated, it gives CASSEGAGNYEQYF.

This chain uses TRBV29-1 with TRBJ2-7; 8 nucleotides match TRBD1. V was pared by 7 bases and J by 6 bases, with 5 bases of the junction left unmatched. Germline assignment: CDR1 SQVTM and CDR2 ANQGSEA. The CDR3 runs 11 residues. The CDR3 sequence: CSAGQGGEQYF. CDR3 DNA sequence: TGCAGCGCTGGACAGGGTGGCGAGCAGTACTTC.

V is TRBV7-8 and J is TRBJ2-5; 10 bases are shared with TRBD2. V trimming: 4 bases; J trimming: 5 bases; junction bases outside the gene matches: 7. The CDR3 sequence is 15 residues long. The germline CDR1 and CDR2 sequences are SGHVS and FQNEAQ. CDR3 amino acids: CASSSTSGAGETQYF. As DNA, the CDR3 is TGTGCCAGCAGCTCAACTAGCGGGGCGGGTGAGACCCAGTACTTC.

This clone showed up just a few times. The rearrangement links TRBV7-9 to TRBJ2-1; 9 bases line up with TRBD2. This CDR3 has 15 residues. The J segment lost 1 base and the V segment lost 5 bases, leaving 3 bases of the junction unmatched. From germline, CDR1 is SEHNR and CDR2 FQNEAQ (reference sequence). CDR3 nucleotide sequence: TGTGCCAGCAGCCGAGCGGGGGGTTCCTACAATGAGCAGTTCTTC. Translated: CASSRAGGSYNEQFF.

The V gene is TRBV27, the J gene TRBJ1-2; D not certain. Per the germline V gene, CDR1 is MNHEY and CDR2 is SMNVEV (reference sequence). V was shortened by 1 base and J by 4 bases, with 7 bases between the two germline ends. The CDR3 covers 13 residues. In nucleotides, the CDR3 is TGTGCCAGCAGTTTATATCAAGGCTATGGCTACACCTTC. This gives the protein CASSLYQGYGYTF.

The V and J genes are TRBV6-6 and TRBJ2-3; 7 bases are a match to TRBD2. V shed 2 bases, J shed 2 bases, and the junction held 4 bases outside the gene matches. This CDR3 is built from 15 residues. Germline V gene lookup returns CDR1 MNHNY and CDR2 SVGAGI (reference sequence). The chain's CDR3 is CASSYSGTPTDTQYF. The CDR3 nucleotides are TGTGCCAGCAGTTACAGCGGGACTCCCACAGATACGCAGTATTTT.